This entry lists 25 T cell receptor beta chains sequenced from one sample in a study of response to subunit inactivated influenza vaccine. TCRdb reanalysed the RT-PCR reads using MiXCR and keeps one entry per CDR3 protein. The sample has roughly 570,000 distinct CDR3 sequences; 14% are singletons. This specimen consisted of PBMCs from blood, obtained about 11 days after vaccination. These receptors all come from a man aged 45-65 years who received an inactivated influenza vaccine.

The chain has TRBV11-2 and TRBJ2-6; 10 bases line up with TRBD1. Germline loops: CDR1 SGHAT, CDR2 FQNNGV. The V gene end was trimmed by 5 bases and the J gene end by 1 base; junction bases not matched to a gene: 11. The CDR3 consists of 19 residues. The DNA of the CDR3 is TGTGCCAGCAGCAAGAAAGTGGGACAGGGGTTTTCTGGGGCCAACGTCCTGACTTTC. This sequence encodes CASSKKVGQGFSGANVLTF.

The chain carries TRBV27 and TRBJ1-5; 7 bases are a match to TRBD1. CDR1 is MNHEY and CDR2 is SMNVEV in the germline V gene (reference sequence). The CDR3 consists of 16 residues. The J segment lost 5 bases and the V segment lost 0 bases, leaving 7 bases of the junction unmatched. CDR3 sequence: CASSLSVTGSHQPQHF. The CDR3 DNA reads TGTGCCAGCAGTTTATCAGTGACAGGGTCGCATCAGCCCCAGCATTTT.

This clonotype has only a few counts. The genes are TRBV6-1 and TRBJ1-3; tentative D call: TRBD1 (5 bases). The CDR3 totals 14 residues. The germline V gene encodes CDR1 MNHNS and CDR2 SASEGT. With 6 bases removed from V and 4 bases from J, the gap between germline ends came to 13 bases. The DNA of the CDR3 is TGTGCCAGCAGCACTGGGGGTGGGGGAAACACCATATATTTT. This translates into CASSTGGGGNTIYF.

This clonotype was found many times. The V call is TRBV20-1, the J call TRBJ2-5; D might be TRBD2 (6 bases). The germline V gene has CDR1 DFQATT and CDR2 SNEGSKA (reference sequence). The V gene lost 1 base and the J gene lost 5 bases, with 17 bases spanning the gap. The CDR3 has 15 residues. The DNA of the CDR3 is TGCAGTGCTAGAGTTGGACCCCCGGGGAGGGAGACCCAGTACTTC. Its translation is CSARVGPPGRETQYF.

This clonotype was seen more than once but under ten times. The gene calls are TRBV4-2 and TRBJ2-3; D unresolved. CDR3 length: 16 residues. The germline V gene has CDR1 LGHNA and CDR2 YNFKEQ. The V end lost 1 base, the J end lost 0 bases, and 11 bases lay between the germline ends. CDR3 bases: TGTGCCAGCAGCCAAGGGGTTGAGGCGAGCACAGATACGCAGTATTTT. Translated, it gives CASSQGVEASTDTQYF.

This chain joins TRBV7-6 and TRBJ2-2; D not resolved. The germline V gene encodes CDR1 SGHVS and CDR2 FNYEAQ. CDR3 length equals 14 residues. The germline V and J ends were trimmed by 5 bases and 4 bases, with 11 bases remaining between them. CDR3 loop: CASSTYTVTGELFF. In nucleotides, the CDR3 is TGTGCCAGCAGCACCTACACAGTCACCGGGGAGCTGTTTTTT. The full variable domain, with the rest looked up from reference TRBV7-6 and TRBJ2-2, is GAGVSQSPRYKVTKRGQDVALRCDPISGHVSLYWYRQALGQGPEFLTYFNYEAQQDKSGLPNDRFSAERPEGSISTLTIQRTEQRDSAMYRCASSTYTVTGELFFGEGSRLTVL.

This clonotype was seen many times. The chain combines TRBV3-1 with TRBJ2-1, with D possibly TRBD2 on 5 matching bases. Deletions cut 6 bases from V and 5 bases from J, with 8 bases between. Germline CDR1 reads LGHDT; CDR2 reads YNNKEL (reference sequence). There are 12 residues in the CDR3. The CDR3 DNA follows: TGTGCCAGCAGACTAGAGGACAATGAGCAGTTCTTC. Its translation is CASRLEDNEQFF.

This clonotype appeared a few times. CDR3 DNA sequence: TGTGCCAGCAGTCTTAGCGGGAGGGCGCGTAATGAGCAGTTCTTC. Protein: CASSLSGRARNEQFF. V gene TRBV6-2 or TRBV6-3 combines with J gene TRBJ2-1; 11 nucleotides agree with TRBD2. Looked up from germline, CDR1 is MNHEY and CDR2 is SVGEGT. The CDR3 runs 15 residues. After removal of 5 bases from V and 7 bases from J, the junction contained 7 bases not matched to a gene.

The CDR3 protein is CASSPQGNPAYEQYF. CDR3 DNA sequence: TGTGCCAGCAGCCCTCAGGGGAATCCCGCCTACGAGCAGTACTTC. The rearrangement joins TRBV9 to TRBJ2-7; perhaps TRBD1 as D (6 bases). Germline V gene sequence: CDR1 SGDLS, CDR2 YYNGEE. CDR3 size: 15 residues. The V and J ends lost 4 bases and 2 bases respectively, with 16 bases between them.

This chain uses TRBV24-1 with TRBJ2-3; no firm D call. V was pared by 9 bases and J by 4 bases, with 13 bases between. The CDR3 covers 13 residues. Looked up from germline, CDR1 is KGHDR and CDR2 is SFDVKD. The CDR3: CATSWGWSDTQYF. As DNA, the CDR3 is TGTGCCACCTCCTGGGGATGGTCAGATACGCAGTATTTT.

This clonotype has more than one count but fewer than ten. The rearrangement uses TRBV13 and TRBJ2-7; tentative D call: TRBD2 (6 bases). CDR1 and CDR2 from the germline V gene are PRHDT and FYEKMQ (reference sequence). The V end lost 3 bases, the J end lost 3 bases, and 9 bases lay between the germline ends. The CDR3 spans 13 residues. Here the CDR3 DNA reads TGTGCCAGCAGCTTGGGACTGTACTACGAGCAGTACTTC. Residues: CASSLGLYYEQYF. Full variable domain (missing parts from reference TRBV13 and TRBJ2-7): AAGVIQSPRHLIKEKRETATLKCYPIPRHDTVYWYQQGPGQDPQFLISFYEKMQSDKGSIPDRFSAQQFSDYHSELNMSSLELGDSALYFCASSLGLYYEQYFGPGTRLTVT.

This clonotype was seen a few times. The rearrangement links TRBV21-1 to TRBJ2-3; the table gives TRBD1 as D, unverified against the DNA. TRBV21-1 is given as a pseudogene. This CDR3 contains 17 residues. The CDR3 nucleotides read TGTGCCAGCAGCAAATGGATAGGACAGTGGGTCACAGATACGCAGTATTTT. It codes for CASSKWIGQWVTDTQYF.

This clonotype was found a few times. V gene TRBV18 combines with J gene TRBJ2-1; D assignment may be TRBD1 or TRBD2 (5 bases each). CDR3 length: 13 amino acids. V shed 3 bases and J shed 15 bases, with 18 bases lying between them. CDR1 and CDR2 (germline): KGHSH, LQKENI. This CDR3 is CASSPSGLHQVFF. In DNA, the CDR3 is TGTGCCAGCTCACCCTCGGGGCTCCACCAGGTGTTCTTC.

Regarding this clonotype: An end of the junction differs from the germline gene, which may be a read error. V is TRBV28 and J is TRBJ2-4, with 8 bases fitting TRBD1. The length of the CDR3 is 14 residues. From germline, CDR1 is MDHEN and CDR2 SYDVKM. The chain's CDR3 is CASSRQGSRNIQHF. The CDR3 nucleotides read TGTGCCAGCAGTCGACAGGGGTCGAGAAACATTCAGCACTTC.

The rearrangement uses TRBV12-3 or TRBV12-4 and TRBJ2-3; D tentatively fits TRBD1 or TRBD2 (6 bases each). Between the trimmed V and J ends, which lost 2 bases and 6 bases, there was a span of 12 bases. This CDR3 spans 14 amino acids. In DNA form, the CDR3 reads TGTGCCAGCAGTTTAACAGGGACTTTTGATACGCAGTATTTT. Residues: CASSLTGTFDTQYF.

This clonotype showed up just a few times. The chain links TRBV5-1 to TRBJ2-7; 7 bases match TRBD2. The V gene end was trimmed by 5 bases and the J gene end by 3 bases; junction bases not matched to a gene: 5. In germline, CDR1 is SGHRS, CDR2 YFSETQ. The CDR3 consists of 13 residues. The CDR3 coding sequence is TGCGCCAGCAGTGCGGGAGAGGGCTACGAGCAGTACTTC. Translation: CASSAGEGYEQYF.

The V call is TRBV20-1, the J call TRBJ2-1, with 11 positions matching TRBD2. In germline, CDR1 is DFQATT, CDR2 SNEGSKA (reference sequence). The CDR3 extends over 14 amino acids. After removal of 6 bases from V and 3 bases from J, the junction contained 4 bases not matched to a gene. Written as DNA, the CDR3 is TGCAGTGCCAAAGGGACTAGCGGCTACAATGAGCAGTTCTTC. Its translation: CSAKGTSGYNEQFF.

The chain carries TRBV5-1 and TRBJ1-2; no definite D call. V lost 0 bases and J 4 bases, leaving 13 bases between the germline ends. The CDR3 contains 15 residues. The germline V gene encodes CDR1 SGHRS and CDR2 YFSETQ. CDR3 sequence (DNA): TGCGCCAGCAGCTTGGACCCGACGCGTCGCTATGGCTACACCTTC. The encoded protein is CASSLDPTRRYGYTF.

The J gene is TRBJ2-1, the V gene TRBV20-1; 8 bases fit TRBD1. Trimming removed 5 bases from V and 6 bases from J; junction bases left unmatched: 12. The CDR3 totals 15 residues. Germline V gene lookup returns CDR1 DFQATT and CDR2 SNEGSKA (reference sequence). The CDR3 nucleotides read TGCAGTGCTGGGGACTGGGACAGGAATTTCAATGAGCAGTTCTTC. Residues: CSAGDWDRNFNEQFF.

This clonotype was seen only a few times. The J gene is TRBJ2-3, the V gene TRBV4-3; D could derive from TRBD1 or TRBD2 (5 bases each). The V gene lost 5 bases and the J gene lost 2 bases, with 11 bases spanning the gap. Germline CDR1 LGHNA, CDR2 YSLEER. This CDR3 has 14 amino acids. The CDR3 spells CASSWGRYTDTQYF. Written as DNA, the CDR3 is TGCGCCAGCAGCTGGGGACGGTACACAGATACGCAGTATTTT.

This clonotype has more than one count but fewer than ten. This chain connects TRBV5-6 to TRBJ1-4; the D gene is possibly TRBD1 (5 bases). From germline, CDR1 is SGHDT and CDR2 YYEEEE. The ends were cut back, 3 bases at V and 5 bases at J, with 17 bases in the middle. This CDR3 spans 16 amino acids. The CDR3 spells CASSWGPVTENEKLFF. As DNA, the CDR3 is TGTGCCAGCAGCTGGGGACCGGTGACAGAGAATGAAAAACTGTTTTTT. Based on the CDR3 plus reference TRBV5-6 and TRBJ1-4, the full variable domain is DAGVTQSPTHLIKTRGQQVTLRCSPKSGHDTVSWYQQALGQGPQFIFQYYEEEERQRGNFPDRFSGHQFPNYSSELNVNALLLGDSALYLCASSWGPVTENEKLFFGSGTQLSVL.

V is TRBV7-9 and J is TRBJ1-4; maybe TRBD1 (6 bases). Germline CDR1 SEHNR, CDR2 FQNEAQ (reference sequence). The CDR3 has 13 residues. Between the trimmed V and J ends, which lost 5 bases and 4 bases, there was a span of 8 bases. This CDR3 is CASSGGGNEKLFF. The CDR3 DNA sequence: TGTGCCAGCAGCGGAGGGGGTAATGAAAAACTGTTTTTT.

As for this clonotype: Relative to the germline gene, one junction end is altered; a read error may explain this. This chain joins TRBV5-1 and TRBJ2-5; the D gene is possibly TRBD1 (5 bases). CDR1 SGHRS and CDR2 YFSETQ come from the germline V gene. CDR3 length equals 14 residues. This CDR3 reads CASRLGRAEETQYF. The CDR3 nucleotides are TGCGCCAGCCGCTTGGGCAGGGCCGAAGAGACCCAGTACTTC.

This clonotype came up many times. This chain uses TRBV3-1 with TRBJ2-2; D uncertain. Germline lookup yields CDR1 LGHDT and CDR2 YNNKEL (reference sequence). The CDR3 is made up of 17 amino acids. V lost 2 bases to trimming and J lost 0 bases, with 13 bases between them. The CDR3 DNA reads TGTGCCAGCAGCCAAATCCCCCTTAGATCGAACACCGGGGAGCTGTTTTTT. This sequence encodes CASSQIPLRSNTGELFF. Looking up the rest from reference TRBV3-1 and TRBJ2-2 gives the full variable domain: DTAVSQTPKYLVTQMGNDKSIKCEQNLGHDTMYWYKQDSKKFLKIMFSYNNKELIINETVPNRFSPKSPDKAHLNLHINSLELGDSAVYFCASSQIPLRSNTGELFFGEGSRLTVL.

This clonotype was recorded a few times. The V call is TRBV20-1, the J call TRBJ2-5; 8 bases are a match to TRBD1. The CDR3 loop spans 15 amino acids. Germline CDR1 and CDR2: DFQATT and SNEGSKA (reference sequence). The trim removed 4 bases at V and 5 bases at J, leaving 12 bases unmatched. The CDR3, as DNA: TGCAGTGCTACAAAATACGCGGACAGGGAGGAGACCCAGTACTTC. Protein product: CSATKYADREETQYF.